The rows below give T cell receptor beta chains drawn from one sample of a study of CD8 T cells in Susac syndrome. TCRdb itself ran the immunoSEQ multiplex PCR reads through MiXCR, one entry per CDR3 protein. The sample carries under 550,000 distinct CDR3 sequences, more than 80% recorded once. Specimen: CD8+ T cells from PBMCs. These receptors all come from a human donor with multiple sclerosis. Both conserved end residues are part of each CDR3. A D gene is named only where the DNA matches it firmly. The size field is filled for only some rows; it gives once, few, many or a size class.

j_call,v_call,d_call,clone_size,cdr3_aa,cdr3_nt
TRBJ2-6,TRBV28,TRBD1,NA,CASSPSPGQGAGGANVLTF,TGTGCCAGCAGCCCTTCGCCGGGACAGGGGGCAGGTGGGGCCAACGTCCTGACTTTC
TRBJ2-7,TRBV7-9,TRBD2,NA,CASSPTASGPLYEQYF,TGTGCCAGCAGTCCCACGGCTAGCGGCCCTCTCTACGAGCAGTACTTC
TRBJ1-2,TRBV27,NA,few,CASSPPGGGYTF,TGTGCCAGCAGTCCCCCCGGGGGCGGCTACACCTTC
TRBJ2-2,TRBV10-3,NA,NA,CAISGNPGNGELFF,TGTGCCATCAGTGGAAATCCAGGGAACGGGGAGCTGTTTTTT
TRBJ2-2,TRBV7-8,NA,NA,CASTSPLSGELFF,TGTGCCAGCACTTCCCCTTTGTCGGGGGAGCTGTTTTTT
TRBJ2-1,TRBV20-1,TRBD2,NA,CSARDVEREDSYNEQFF,TGCAGTGCTAGAGATGTTGAGCGGGAGGATTCTTACAATGAGCAGTTCTTC
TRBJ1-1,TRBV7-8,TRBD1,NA,CASSFTGTGVNTEAFF,TGTGCCAGCAGCTTTACGGGGACAGGGGTAAACACTGAAGCTTTCTTT
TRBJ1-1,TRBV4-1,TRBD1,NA,CASSQDLTGFLSTEAFF,TGCGCCAGCAGCCAAGATTTGACAGGGTTCCTTAGCACTGAAGCTTTCTTT
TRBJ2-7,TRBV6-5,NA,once,CASSSRGVGQGNEQYF,TGTGCCAGCAGTTCCCGGGGGGTGGGTCAGGGGAACGAGCAGTACTTC
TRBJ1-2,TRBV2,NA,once,CASSESVGNYGYTF,TGTGCCAGCAGTGAATCGGTCGGAAACTATGGCTACACCTTC
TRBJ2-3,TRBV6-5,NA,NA,CASSYSYPTSTDTQYF,TGTGCCAGCAGTTACTCGTACCCTACTAGCACAGATACGCAGTATTTT
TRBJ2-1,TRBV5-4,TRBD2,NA,CASSFSGSRNNEQFF,TGTGCCAGCAGCTTCAGCGGGAGCCGGAACAATGAGCAGTTCTTC
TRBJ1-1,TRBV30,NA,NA,CALDLGNTEAFF,TGTGCCCTGGACTTGGGGAACACTGAAGCTTTCTTT
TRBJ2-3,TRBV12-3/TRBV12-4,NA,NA,CASARVDTQYF,TGTGCCAGCGCAAGGGTAGATACGCAGTATTTT
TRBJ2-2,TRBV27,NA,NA,CASSFGVGTGELFF,TGTGCCAGCAGTTTCGGAGTCGGTACCGGGGAGCTGTTTTTT
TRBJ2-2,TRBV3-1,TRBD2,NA,CASSQGPSLAGGFTGELFF,TGTGCCAGCAGCCAAGGCCCCTCACTAGCGGGAGGTTTCACCGGGGAGCTGTTTTTT
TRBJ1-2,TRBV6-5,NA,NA,CASSSFGNSYGYTF,TGTGCCAGCAGTTCCTTCGGGAACAGCTATGGCTACACCTTC
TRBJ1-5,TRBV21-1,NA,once,CASSNHRKGSSNQPQHF,TGTGCCAGCAGCAATCATCGGAAAGGGTCGAGCAATCAGCCCCAGCATTTT
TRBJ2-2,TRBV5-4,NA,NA,CASSSLPGELFF,TGTGCCAGCAGCTCCCTACCCGGGGAGCTGTTTTTT
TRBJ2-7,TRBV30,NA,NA,CAWSVEGSYEQYF,TGTGCCTGGAGTGTCGAGGGATCCTACGAGCAGTACTTC
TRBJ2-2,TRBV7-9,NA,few,CASSLQGTGELFF,TGTGCCAGCAGCTTACAGGGAACCGGGGAGCTGTTTTTT
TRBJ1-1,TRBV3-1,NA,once,CASSQGRGRAFF,TGTGCCAGCAGCCAGGGTAGGGGAAGAGCTTTCTTT
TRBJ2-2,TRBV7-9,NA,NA,CASSLATGIANTGELFF,TGTGCCAGCAGCTTAGCCACAGGGATAGCGAACACCGGGGAGCTGTTTTTT
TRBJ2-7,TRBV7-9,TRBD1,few,CASRGQGSYEQYF,TGTGCCAGCAGGGGACAGGGATCCTACGAGCAGTACTTC
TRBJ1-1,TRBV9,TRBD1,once,CASSVGRDRPSEAFF,TGTGCCAGCAGCGTAGGTCGGGACAGGCCCTCCGAAGCTTTCTTT
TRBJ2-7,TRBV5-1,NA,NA,CASSGGSGAHEQYF,TGCGCCAGCAGCGGGGGGTCCGGGGCCCACGAGCAGTACTTC
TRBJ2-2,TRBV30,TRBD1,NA,CAWSGDQGVHGELFF,TGTGCCTGGAGTGGGGACCAGGGGGTTCACGGGGAGCTGTTTTTT
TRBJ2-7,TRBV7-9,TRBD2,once,CASSKRGLLDEQYF,TGTGCCAGCTCAAAGCGGGGCCTACTGGACGAGCAGTACTTC
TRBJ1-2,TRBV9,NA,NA,CASNPDPSKPADGYTF,TGTGCCAGCAACCCCGACCCCTCAAAACCTGCGGACGGCTACACCTTC
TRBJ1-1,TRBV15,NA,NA,CATSTTPNTEAFF,TGTGCCACCAGCACAACACCGAACACTGAAGCTTTCTTT
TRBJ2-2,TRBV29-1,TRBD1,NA,CSVEVRDRGIAGELFF,TGCAGCGTTGAAGTGAGGGACAGGGGAATAGCCGGGGAGCTGTTTTTT
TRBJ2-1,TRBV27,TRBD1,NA,CASSLYTGTGDEQFF,TGTGCCAGCAGTTTGTACACCGGGACAGGGGATGAGCAGTTCTTC
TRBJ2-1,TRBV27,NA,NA,CASSYRVGYYNEQFF,TGTGCCAGCAGTTACAGGGTTGGATACTACAATGAGCAGTTCTTC
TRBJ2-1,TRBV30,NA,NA,CAWERLNTNTALYNEQFF,TGTGCCTGGGAAAGGTTAAACACAAATACAGCATTGTACAATGAGCAGTTCTTC
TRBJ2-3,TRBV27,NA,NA,CASSFFAAAGELDTQYF,TGTGCCAGCAGTTTCTTCGCCGCGGCAGGGGAATTAGATACGCAGTATTTT
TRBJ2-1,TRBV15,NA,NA,CATSTQPPTQEGHNEQFF,TGTGCCACCAGCACCCAACCTCCGACTCAGGAGGGCCATAATGAGCAGTTCTTC
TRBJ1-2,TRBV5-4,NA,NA,CASAGPVSDYGYTF,TGTGCCAGCGCGGGGCCAGTCTCGGACTATGGCTACACCTTC
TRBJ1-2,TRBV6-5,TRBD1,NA,CASSYGSDRGPNYGYTF,TGTGCCAGCAGTTACGGGTCGGACAGGGGCCCAAACTATGGCTACACCTTC
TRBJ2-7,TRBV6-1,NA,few,CASEGPMESYEQYF,TGTGCCAGCGAGGGACCGATGGAATCCTACGAGCAGTACTTC
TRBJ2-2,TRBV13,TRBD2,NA,CASSPGTSGDPNTGELFF,TGTGCCAGCAGCCCAGGGACTAGCGGGGACCCGAACACCGGGGAGCTGTTTTTT
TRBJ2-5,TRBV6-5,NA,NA,CASSYSTGRPIQETQYF,TGTGCCAGCAGTTACTCGACAGGACGGCCGATCCAAGAGACCCAGTACTTC